This paragraph covers one T cell receptor beta chain sequence. Its antigen is still unknown. TCRdb keeps only in-frame clones here, not all; method: immunoSEQ multiplex PCR. The sample shows around 20,000 clones, around nine tenths of them seen only once. This entry comes from a study of lymphopenia after photon versus proton radiotherapy. Findings and caveats of the study: Relative stability marked proton patients; photon patients lost diversity and naive cells. Larger post-nadir TCR diversity loss correlated inversely with survival in deceased patients. Authors raise, but do not show, better survival with proton therapy. Oligoclonal CD8+ Temra expansion after nadir drove photon patients' diversity drop.

Losses at the gene ends were 3 bases for V and 6 bases for J; bases not matched to a gene: 8. Germline values: CDR1 LNHDA, CDR2 SQIVND (reference sequence). The CDR3 sequence is 15 residues long. V usage is TRBV19 and J usage is TRBJ2-7; TRBD2 aligns across 10 bases. Sequenced material: peripheral blood, taken from a patient treated with photon-based radiotherapy. The sequence was collected from a man in his 60s with pancreatic cancer. CDR3 nucleotides: TGTGCCAGTAGTATGGGGACGGGACTAGCGACCGAGCAGTACTTC. It specifies CASSMGTGLATEQYF.